This TCR beta chain appears in the sequencing data of a study of T cell responses to AZD1222 COVID-19 vaccine. About the study: Pooled in the analysis were second doses at about 4 or about 12 weeks. The study, taken as a whole, reports: The reported proportion of spike-specific TCRs targeting unmutated variant regions was nearly half. Two AZD1222 administrations were followed by greater Spike-specific TCR breadth and depth.

With respect to this clone: Its antigen is not identified.

Sequencing used immunoSEQ multiplex PCR; TCRdb keeps in-frame clones, though not all of them. The data show about 120,000 clones, 85% to 90% seen once. Germline CDR1 and CDR2: SEHNR and FQNEAQ (reference sequence). This CDR3 has 15 residues. With V trimmed by 1 base and J by 7 bases, 6 bases remained unmatched. The specimen was peripheral blood, collected on day 0 of AZD1222 vaccination. This rearrangement joins TRBV7-9 to TRBJ1-5; TRBD1 agrees at 8 bases. The TCR originated in an adult in good health. The CDR3 nucleotides are TGTGCCAGCAGCTTAGGGACAGGGATTCAGCAGCCCCAGCATTTT. Residues: CASSLGTGIQQPQHF.